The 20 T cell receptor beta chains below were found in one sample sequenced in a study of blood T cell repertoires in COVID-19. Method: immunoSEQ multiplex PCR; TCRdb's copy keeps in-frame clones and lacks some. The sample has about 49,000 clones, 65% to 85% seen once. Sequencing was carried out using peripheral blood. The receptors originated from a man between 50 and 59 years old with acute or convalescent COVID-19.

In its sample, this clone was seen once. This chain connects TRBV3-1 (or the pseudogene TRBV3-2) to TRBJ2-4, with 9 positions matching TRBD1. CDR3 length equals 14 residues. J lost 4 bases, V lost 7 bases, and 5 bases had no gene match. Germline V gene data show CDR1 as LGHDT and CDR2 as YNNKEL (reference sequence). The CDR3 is CASTTGGSKNIQYF. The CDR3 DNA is TGTGCCAGCACGACAGGGGGATCTAAAAACATTCAGTACTTC.

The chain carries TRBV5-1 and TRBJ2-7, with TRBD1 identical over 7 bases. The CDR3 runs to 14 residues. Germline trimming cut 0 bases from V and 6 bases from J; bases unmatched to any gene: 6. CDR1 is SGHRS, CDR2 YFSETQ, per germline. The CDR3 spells CASSLARGSGEQYF. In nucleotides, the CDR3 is TGCGCCAGCAGCTTGGCCAGGGGGAGCGGCGAGCAGTACTTC. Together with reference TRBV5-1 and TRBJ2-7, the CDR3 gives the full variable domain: KAGVTQTPRYLIKTRGQQVTLSCSPISGHRSVSWYQQTPGQGLQFLFEYFSETQRNKGNFPGRFSGRQFSNSRSEMNVSTLELGDSALYLCASSLARGSGEQYFGPGTRLTVT.

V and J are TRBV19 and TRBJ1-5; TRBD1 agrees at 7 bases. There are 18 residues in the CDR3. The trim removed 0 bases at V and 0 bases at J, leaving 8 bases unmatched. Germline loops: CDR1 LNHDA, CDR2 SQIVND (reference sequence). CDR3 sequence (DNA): TGTGCCAGTAGTATAGATTCACCGACAGGGACTAGCAATCAGCCCCAGCATTTT. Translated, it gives CASSIDSPTGTSNQPQHF. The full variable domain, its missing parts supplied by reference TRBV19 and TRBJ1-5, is DGGITQSPKYLFRKEGQNVTLSCEQNLNHDAMYWYRQDPGQGLRLIYYSQIVNDFQKGDIAEGYSVSREKKESFPLTVTSAQKNPTAFYLCASSIDSPTGTSNQPQHFGDGTRLSIL.

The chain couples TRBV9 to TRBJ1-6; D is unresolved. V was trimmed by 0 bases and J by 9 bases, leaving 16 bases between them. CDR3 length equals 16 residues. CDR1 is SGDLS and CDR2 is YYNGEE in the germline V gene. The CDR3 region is CASSVEAEKTGSPLHF. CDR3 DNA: TGTGCCAGCAGCGTAGAGGCAGAAAAAACGGGTTCACCCCTCCACTTT. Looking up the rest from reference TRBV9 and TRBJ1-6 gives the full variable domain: DSGVTQTPKHLITATGQRVTLRCSPRSGDLSVYWYQQSLDQGLQFLIQYYNGEERAKGNILERFSAQQFPDLHSELNLSSLELGDSALYFCASSVEAEKTGSPLHFGNGTRLTVT.

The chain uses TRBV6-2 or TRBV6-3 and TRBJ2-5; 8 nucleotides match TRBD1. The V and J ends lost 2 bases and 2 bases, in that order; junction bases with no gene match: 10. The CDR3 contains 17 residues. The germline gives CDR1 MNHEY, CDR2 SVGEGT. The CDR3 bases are TGTGCCAGCAGTTACACCCCAGGGGGCGCGGGGCAAGAGACCCAGTACTTC. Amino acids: CASSYTPGGAGQETQYF.

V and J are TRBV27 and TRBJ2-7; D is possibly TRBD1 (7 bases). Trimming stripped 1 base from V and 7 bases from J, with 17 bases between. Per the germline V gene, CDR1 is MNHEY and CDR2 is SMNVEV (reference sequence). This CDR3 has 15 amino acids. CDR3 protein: CASSLYAGGLREQYF. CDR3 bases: TGTGCCAGCAGTTTATATGCAGGGGGGCTAAGGGAGCAGTACTTC.

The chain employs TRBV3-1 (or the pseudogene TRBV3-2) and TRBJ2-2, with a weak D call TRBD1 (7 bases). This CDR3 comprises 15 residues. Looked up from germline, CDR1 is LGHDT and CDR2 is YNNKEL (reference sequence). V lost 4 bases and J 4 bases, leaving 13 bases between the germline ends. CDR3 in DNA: TGTGCCAGCAGCCGTGGCCAGGGGGGCACCGGGGAGCTGTTTTTT. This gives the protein CASSRGQGGTGELFF.

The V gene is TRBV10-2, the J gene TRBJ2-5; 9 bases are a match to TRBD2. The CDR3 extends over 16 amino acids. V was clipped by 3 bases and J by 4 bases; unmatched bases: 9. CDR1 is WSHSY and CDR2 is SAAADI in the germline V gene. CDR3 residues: CASSDGVAGVRETQYF. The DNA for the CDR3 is TGCGCCAGCAGTGATGGAGTAGCGGGGGTAAGAGAGACCCAGTACTTC.

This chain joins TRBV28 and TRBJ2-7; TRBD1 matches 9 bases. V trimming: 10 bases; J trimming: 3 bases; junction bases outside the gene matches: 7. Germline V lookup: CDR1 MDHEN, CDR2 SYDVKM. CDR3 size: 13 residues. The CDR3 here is CATSRQGGYEQYF. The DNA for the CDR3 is TGTGCCACCTCAAGACAGGGGGGCTACGAGCAGTACTTC.

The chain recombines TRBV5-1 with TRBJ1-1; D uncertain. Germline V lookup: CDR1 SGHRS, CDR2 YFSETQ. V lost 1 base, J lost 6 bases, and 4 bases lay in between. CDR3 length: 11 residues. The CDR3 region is CASSLSSEAFF. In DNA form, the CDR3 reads TGCGCCAGCAGCTTGTCTTCTGAAGCTTTCTTT.

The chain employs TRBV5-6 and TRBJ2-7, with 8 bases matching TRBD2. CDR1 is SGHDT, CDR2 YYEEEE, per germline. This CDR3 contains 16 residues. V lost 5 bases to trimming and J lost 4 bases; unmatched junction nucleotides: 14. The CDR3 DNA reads TGTGCCAGCAGTCCAATCCCCGGGACTAGTCTATACGAGCAGTACTTC. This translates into CASSPIPGTSLYEQYF.

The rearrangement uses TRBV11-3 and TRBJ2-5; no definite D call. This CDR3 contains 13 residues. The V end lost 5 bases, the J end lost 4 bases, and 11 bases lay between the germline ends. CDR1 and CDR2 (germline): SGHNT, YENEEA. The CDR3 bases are TGTGCCAGCAGCCTCAACAAAAGAGAGACCCAGTACTTC. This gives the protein CASSLNKRETQYF. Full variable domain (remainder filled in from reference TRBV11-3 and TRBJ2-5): EAGVVQSPRYKIIEKKQPVAFWCNPISGHNTLYWYLQNLGQGPELLIRYENEEAVDDSQLPKDRFSAERLKGVDSTLKIQPAELGDSAVYLCASSLNKRETQYFGPGTRLLVL.

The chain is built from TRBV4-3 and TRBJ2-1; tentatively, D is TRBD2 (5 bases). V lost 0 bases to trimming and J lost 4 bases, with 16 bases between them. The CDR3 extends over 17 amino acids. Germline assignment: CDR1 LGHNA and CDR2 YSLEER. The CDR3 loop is CASSQDRAESGYNEQFF. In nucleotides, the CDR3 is TGCGCCAGCAGCCAAGATAGGGCGGAATCGGGGTACAATGAGCAGTTCTTC.

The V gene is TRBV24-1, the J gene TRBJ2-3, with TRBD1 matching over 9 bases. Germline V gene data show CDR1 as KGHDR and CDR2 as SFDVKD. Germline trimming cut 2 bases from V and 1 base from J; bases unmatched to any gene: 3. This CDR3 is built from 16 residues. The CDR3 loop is CATSDSGTGRTDTQYF. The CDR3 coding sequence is TGTGCCACCAGTGATTCCGGGACAGGGCGCACAGATACGCAGTATTTT.

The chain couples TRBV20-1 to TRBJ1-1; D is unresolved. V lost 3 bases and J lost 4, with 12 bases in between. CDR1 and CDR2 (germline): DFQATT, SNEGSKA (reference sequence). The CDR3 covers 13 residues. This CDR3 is CSASRGFGTEAFF. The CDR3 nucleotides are TGCAGTGCTAGTAGAGGATTCGGCACTGAAGCTTTCTTT.

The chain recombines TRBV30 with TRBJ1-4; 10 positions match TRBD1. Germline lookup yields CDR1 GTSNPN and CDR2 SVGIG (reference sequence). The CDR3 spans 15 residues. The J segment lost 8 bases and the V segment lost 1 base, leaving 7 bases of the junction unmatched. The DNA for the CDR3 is TGTGCCTGGAGTGAGGGACAGGGGCCGCGGGAAAAACTGTTTTTT. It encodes CAWSEGQGPREKLFF.

The DNA of the CDR3 is TGTGCCAGCAGTTCGACAGGGTGGAATTCACCCCTCCACTTT. Residues: CASSSTGWNSPLHF. This rearrangement joins TRBV6-4 to TRBJ1-6; 7 bases align to TRBD1. With 5 bases clipped from V and 7 bases from J, the junction kept 5 bases outside the gene matches. CDR3 length: 14 residues. The germline CDR1 and CDR2 sequences are MRHNA and SNTAGT.

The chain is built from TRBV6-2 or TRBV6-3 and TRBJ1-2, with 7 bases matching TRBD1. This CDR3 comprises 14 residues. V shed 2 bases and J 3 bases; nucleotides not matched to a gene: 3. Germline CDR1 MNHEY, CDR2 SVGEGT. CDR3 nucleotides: TGTGCCAGCAGTTACGACAGGGAATACTATGGCTACACCTTC. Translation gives CASSYDREYYGYTF.

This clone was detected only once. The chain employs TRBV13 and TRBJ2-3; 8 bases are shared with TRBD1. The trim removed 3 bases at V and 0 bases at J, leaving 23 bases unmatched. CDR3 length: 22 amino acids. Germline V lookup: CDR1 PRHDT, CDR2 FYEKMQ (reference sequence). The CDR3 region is CASSFQLVDWDRTETSTDTQYF. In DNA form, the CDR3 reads TGTGCCAGCAGCTTTCAGCTCGTGGATTGGGACAGGACAGAGACTAGCACAGATACGCAGTATTTT.

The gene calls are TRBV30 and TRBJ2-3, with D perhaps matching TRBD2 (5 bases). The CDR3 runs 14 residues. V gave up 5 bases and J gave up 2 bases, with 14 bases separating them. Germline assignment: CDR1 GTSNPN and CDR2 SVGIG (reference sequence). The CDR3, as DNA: TGTGCCTGGGCCGCGGGCCCTCACACAGATACGCAGTATTTT. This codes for CAWAAGPHTDTQYF.